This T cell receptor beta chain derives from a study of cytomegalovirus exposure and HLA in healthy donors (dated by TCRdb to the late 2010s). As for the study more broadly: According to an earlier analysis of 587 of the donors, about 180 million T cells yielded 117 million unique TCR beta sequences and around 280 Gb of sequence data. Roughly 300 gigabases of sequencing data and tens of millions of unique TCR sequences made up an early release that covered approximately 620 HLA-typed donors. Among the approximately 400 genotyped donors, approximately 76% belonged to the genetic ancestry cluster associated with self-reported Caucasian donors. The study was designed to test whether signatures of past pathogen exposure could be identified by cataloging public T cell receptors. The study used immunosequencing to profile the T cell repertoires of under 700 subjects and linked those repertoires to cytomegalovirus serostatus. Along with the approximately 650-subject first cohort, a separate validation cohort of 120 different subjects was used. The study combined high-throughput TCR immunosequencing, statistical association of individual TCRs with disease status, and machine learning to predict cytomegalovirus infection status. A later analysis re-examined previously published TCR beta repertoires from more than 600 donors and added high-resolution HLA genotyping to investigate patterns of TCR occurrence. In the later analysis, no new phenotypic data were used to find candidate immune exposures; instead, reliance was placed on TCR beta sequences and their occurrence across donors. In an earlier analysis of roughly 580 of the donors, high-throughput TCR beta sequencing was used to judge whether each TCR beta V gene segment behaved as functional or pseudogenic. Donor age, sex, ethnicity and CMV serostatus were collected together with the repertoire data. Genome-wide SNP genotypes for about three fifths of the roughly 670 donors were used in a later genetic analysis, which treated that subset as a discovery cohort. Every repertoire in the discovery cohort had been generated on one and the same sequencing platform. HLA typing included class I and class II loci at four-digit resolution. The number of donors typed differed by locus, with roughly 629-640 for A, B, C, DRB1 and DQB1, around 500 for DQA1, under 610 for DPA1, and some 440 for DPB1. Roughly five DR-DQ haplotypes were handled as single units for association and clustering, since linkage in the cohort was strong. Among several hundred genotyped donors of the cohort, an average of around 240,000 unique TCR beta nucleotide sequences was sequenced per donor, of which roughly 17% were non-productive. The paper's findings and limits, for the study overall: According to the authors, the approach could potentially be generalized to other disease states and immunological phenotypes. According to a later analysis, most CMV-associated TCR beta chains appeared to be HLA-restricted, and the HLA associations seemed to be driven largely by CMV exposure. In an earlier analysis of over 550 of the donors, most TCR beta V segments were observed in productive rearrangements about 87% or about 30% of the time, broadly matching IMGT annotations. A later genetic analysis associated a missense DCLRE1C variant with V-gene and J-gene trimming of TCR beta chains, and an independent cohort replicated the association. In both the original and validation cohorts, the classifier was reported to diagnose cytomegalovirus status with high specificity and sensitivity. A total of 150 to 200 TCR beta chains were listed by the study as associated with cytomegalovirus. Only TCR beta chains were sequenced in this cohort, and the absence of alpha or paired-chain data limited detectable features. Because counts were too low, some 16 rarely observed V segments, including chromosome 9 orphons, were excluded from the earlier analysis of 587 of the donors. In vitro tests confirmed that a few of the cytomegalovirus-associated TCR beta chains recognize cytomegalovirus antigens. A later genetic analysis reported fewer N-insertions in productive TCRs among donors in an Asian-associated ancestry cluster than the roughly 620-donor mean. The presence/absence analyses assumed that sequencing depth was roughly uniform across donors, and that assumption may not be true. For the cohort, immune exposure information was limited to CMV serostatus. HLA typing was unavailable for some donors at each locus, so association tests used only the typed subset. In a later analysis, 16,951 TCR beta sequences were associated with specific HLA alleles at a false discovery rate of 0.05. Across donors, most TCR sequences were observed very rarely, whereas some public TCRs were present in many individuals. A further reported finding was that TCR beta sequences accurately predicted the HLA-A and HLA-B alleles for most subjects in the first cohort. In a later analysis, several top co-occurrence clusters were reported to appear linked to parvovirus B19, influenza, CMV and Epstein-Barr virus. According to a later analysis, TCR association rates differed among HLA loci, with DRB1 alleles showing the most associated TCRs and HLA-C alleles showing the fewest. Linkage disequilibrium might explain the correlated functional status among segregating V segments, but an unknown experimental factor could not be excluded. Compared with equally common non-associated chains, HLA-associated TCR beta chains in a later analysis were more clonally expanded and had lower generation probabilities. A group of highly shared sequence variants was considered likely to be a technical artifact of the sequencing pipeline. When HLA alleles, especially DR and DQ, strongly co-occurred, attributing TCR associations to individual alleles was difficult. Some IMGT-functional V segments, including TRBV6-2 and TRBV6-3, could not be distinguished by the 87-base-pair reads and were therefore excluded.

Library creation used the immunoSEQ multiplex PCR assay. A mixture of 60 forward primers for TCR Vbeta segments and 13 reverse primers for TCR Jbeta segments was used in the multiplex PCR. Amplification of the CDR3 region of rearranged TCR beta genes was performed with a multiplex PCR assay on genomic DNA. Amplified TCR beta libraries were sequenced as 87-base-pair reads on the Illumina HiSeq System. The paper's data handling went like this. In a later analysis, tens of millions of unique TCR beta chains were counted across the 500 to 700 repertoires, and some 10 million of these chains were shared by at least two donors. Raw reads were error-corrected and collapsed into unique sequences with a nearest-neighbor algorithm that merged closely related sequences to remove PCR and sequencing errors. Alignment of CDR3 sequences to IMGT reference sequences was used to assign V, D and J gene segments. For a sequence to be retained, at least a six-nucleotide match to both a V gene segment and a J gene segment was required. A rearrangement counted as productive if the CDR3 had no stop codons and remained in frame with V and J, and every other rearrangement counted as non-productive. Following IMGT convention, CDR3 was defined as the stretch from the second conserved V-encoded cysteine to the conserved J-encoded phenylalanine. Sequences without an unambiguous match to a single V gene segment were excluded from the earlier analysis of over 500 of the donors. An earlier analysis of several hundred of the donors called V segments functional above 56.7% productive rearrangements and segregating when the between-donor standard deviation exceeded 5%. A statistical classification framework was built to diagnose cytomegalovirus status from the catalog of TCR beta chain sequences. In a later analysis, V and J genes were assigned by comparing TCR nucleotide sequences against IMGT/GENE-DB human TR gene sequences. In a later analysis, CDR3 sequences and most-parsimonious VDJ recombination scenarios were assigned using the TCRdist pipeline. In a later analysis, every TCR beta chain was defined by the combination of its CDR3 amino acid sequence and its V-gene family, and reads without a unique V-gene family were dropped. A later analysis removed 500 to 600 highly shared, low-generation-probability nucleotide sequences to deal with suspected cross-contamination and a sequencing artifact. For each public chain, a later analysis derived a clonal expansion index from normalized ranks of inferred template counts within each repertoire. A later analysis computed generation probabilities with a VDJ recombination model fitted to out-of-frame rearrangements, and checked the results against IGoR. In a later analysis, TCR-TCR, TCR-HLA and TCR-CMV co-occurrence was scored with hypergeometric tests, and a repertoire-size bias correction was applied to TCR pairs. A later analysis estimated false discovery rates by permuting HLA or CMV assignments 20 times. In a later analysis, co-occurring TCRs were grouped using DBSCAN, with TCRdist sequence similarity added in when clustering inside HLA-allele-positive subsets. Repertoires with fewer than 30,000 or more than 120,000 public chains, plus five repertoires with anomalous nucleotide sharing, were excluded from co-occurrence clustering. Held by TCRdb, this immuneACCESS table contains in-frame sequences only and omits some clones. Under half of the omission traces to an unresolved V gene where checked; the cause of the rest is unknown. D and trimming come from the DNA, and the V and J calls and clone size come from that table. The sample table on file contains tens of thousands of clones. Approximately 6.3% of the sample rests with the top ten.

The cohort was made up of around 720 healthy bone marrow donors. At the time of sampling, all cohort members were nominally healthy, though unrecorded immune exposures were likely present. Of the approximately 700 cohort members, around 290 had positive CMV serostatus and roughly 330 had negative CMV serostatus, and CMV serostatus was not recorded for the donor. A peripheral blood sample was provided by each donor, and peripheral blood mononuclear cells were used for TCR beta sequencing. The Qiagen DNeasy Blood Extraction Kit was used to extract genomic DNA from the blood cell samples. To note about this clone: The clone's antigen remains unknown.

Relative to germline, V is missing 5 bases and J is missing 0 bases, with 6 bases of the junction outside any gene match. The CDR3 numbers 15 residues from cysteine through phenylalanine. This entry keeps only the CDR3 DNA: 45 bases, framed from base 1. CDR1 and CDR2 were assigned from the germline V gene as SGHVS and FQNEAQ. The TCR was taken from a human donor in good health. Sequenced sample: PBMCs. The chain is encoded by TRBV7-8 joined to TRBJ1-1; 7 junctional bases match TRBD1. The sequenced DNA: TGTGCCAGCAGCGCCCGGGACAGATTGAACACTGAAGCTTTCTTT. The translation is CASSARDRLNTEAFF.